The present T cell receptor (beta chain) was sequenced within a study of T cell repertoires in cytomegalovirus infection. The V gene lost 6 bases and the J gene lost 5 bases, with 2 bases spanning the gap. Germline V lookup: CDR1 ENHRY, CDR2 SYGVKD. This CDR3 region has 9 residues. Note on this clonotype: Its matching antigen is unknown.

TCRdb re-analysed the reads in MiXCR, keeping a single row per CDR3 protein. The repertoire has a few hundred thousand distinct CDR3 sequences, 40% of them found once; the top ten carry 48%. This chain links TRBV10-3 with TRBJ2-7; D gene uncertain. The sequences come from cultured PBMCs, collected from culture after CMV antigen stimulation. The TCR comes from a human donor in good health (CMV status not recorded). Some clones in this sample may be carry-over from other donors' samples. The CDR3 coding sequence is TGTGCCATCAGGAACGAGCAGTACTTC. It encodes CAIRNEQYF.